A single sample gave rise to the 20 T cell receptor beta chains below, sequenced in a study of T cells in localized non-small cell lung cancer (dated by TCRdb to about 2020). The method was the immunoSEQ multiplex PCR assay. TCRdb stores this immuneACCESS table with in-frame sequences only. Part of the clones is absent; in the studies checked, under half of the shortfall reflects unresolved V genes, and no reason is known for the rest. The sample table contains fewer than 100,000 clones; only one count was recorded for 80% of them. Of the sample, 8% to 10% is held by the ten largest clones. This sample comprised peripheral blood, obtained before any cancer treatment. The receptors were gathered from a female donor at least 60 years old with stage I lung adenocarcinoma.

The chain uses TRBV7-6 and TRBJ2-1; perhaps TRBD2 as D (7 bases). CDR3 length equals 19 residues. The V and J ends lost 2 bases and 7 bases respectively, with 27 bases between them. Germline assignment: CDR1 SGHVS and CDR2 FNYEAQ. The CDR3 DNA follows: TGTGCCAGCAGCTTATTGGCCGGTGCAAGCGGGGTGCAGGGGAATGAGCAGTTCTTC. Amino acids: CASSLLAGASGVQGNEQFF.

This clone was seen only once. V and J are TRBV5-1 and TRBJ1-6; 10 bases map to TRBD1. This CDR3 contains 13 residues. Trimming took 8 bases from V and 8 from J; bases not matched to a gene: 4. Germline loops: CDR1 SGHRS, CDR2 YFSETQ. CDR3 bases: TGCGCCAGTCGACAGGGGGCCGATTCACCCCTCCACTTT. Its protein product is CASRQGADSPLHF. Full variable domain (rest looked up from reference TRBV5-1 and TRBJ1-6): KAGVTQTPRYLIKTRGQQVTLSCSPISGHRSVSWYQQTPGQGLQFLFEYFSETQRNKGNFPGRFSGRQFSNSRSEMNVSTLELGDSALYLCASRQGADSPLHFGNGTRLTVT.

The chain couples TRBV11-2 to TRBJ2-7, with D perhaps TRBD1 (6 bases). In germline, CDR1 is SGHAT, CDR2 FQNNGV. With 4 bases removed from V and 5 bases from J, the gap between germline ends came to 18 bases. The CDR3 is 15 residues long. Here the CDR3 reads CASSSPRGRNHEQYF. CDR3 in DNA: TGTGCCAGCAGCTCCCCTAGGGGGAGAAACCACGAGCAGTACTTC. Together with reference TRBV11-2 and TRBJ2-7, the CDR3 gives the full variable domain: EAGVAQSPRYKIIEKRQSVAFWCNPISGHATLYWYQQILGQGPKLLIQFQNNGVVDDSQLPKDRFSAERLKGVDSTLKIQPAKLEDSAVYLCASSSPRGRNHEQYFGPGTRLTVT.

This clone was recorded a few times. This chain uses TRBV6-6 with TRBJ1-4, with D possibly TRBD1 on 6 matching bases. Germline CDR1 MNHNY, CDR2 SVGAGI (reference sequence). This CDR3 spans 15 amino acids. Deletions cut 4 bases from V and 8 bases from J, with 17 bases between. The CDR3 protein is CASSFGQGKWEKLFF. CDR3 bases: TGTGCCAGCAGTTTCGGGCAGGGGAAATGGGAAAAACTGTTTTTT.

V usage is TRBV6-1 and J usage is TRBJ1-3; 7 positions match TRBD1. The ends lost 4 bases at V and 0 bases at J; junction bases unmatched: 3. CDR3 length: 15 amino acids. The germline gives CDR1 MNHNS, CDR2 SASEGT. The CDR3 nucleotides are TGTGCCAGCAGTGGGGGGACAGTCTCTGGAAACACCATATATTTT. Translated, it gives CASSGGTVSGNTIYF.

The rearrangement joins TRBV6-5 to TRBJ1-2; D unclear. Germline values: CDR1 MNHEY, CDR2 SVGAGI. The CDR3 length is 12 residues. V lost 4 bases, J lost 4 bases, and 7 bases lay in between. The CDR3 nucleotides are TGTGCCAGCAGTTCCTCGAGCTATGGCTACACCTTC. Translating it yields CASSSSSYGYTF.

In this sample, this clone turned up once. The V gene is TRBV5-8, the J gene TRBJ1-1; no definite D call. The germline gives CDR1 SGHTS, CDR2 YDEGEE. This CDR3 has 11 residues. The V end lost 2 bases, the J end lost 11 bases, and 10 bases lay between the germline ends. CDR3 DNA: TGTGCCAGCAGCTTTTCGGGGAAGGCTTTCTTT. It is translated as CASSFSGKAFF. The whole variable domain, filled in from reference TRBV5-8 and TRBJ1-1, reads EAGVTQSPTHLIKTRGQQATLRCSPISGHTSVYWYQQALGLGLQFLLWYDEGEERNRGNFPPRFSGRQFPNYSSELNVNALELEDSALYLCASSFSGKAFFGQGTRLTVV.

There are a few counts of this clone. The rearrangement uses TRBV11-2 and TRBJ2-1; D gene uncertain. V lost 2 bases to trimming and J lost 13 bases, with 12 bases between them. This CDR3 is built from 12 residues. Germline CDR1 SGHAT, CDR2 FQNNGV. Written as DNA, the CDR3 is TGTGCCAGCAGCTTAATCCCTATTTTCCAGTTCTTC. Protein product: CASSLIPIFQFF.

V and J are TRBV28 and TRBJ1-1, with 8 bases fitting TRBD1. CDR1 is MDHEN and CDR2 is SYDVKM in the germline V gene. The length of the CDR3 is 17 residues. V shed 8 bases, J shed 1 base, and the junction held 15 bases outside the gene matches. The CDR3 is CASYAGQGGNGNTEAFF. CDR3 DNA sequence: TGTGCCAGCTATGCCGGACAGGGAGGTAATGGGAACACTGAAGCTTTCTTT.

The chain couples TRBV7-9 to TRBJ2-7, with a possible D match to TRBD1 (5 bases). Germline V gene sequence: CDR1 SEHNR, CDR2 FQNEAQ (reference sequence). This CDR3 is built from 13 residues. The germline V and J ends were trimmed by 5 bases and 6 bases, with 14 bases remaining between them. For the CDR3, the DNA is TGTGCCAGCAGCCGCGTGGGGCTCTCCGAGCAGTACTTC. This codes for CASSRVGLSEQYF.

This chain joins TRBV9 and TRBJ1-2; TRBD1 might be the D (5 bases). The germline gives CDR1 SGDLS, CDR2 YYNGEE. The CDR3 spans 12 residues. Trimming pared 7 bases from V and 7 bases from J, leaving 14 bases between. The CDR3 sequence is CASQRTSSGYTF. CDR3 nucleotide sequence: TGTGCCAGCCAGAGGACAAGTAGTGGCTACACCTTC.

In its sample, this clone was seen once. This chain connects TRBV5-6 to TRBJ2-1, with TRBD1 matching 9 bases. Trimming removed 4 bases from V and 7 bases from J; junction bases left unmatched: 6. Per germline, CDR1 SGHDT and CDR2 YYEEEE. This CDR3 has 14 amino acids. This chain's CDR3 is CASSTGTGRNEQFF. CDR3 in DNA: TGTGCCAGCAGCACGGGGACAGGGCGGAATGAGCAGTTCTTC.

Points on this clone: Sequence at one end of the junction differs from germline and may be a read error. V is TRBV6-4 and J is TRBJ1-1, with D unclear. Germline-derived CDR1 and CDR2 are MRHNA and SNTAGT. This CDR3 has 13 residues. The CDR3 loop reads CASSHSINTEAFF. Here the CDR3 DNA reads TGTGCCAGCAGTCACTCCATCAACACTGAAGCTTTCTTT.

This clone has only one observation. The V call is TRBV30, the J call TRBJ2-7; unclear D gene. The ends were cut back, 3 bases at V and 4 bases at J, with 13 bases in the middle. This CDR3 comprises 13 residues. Germline V gene lookup returns CDR1 GTSNPN and CDR2 SVGIG (reference sequence). CDR3 sequence (DNA): TGTGCCTGGAGAAGGCATTCGGGTTACGAGCAGTACTTC. Its translation is CAWRRHSGYEQYF.

The chain employs TRBV18 and TRBJ2-1; 9 nucleotides line up with TRBD2. This CDR3 has 14 residues. In germline, CDR1 is KGHSH, CDR2 LQKENI. Germline trimming cut 7 bases from V and 3 bases from J; bases unmatched to any gene: 4. CDR3 region: CASYRREGYNEQFF. The CDR3 DNA reads as TGTGCCAGCTATCGGCGGGAGGGCTACAATGAGCAGTTCTTC.

V gene TRBV5-1 combines with J gene TRBJ2-7; a weak D match, TRBD2 (6 bases). The CDR3 runs to 12 residues. The V gene's germline CDR1 is SGHRS and CDR2 YFSETQ. With 5 bases removed from V and 5 bases from J, the gap between germline ends came to 11 bases. The CDR3 loop is CASRSLANEQYF. CDR3 coding DNA: TGCGCCAGCAGATCCCTAGCGAACGAGCAGTACTTC.

This chain links TRBV19 with TRBJ2-5; D unresolved. Trimming cost V 3 bases and J 0 bases, with 11 bases left between them. The CDR3 has 15 amino acids. Per germline, CDR1 LNHDA and CDR2 SQIVND (reference sequence). This CDR3 is CASSMVAPYQETQYF. The CDR3 nucleotides are TGTGCCAGTAGTATGGTCGCACCCTACCAAGAGACCCAGTACTTC.

The chain carries TRBV6-1 and TRBJ2-1, with D perhaps TRBD1 or TRBD2 (5 bases each). V was shortened by 8 bases and J by 10 bases, with 15 bases between the two germline ends. Germline CDR1 and CDR2: MNHNS and SASEGT. CDR3 size: 12 residues. The CDR3 region has the DNA TGTGCCAGCTCCCGGGACGGCAGGGAGCAGTTCTTC. Translating it yields CASSRDGREQFF.

This rearrangement joins TRBV7-2 to TRBJ1-3; 7 nucleotides agree with TRBD1. The length of the CDR3 is 14 residues. With 5 bases clipped from V and 2 bases from J, the junction kept 3 bases outside the gene matches. CDR1 and CDR2 from the germline V gene are SGHTA and FQGNSA. The CDR3 bases are TGTGCCAGCAGCCCAGACAGGGCTGGAAACACCATATATTTT. It encodes CASSPDRAGNTIYF. Combining the CDR3 with reference TRBV7-2 and TRBJ1-3 gives the whole variable domain GAGVSQSPSNKVTEKGKDVELRCDPISGHTALYWYRQSLGQGLEFLIYFQGNSAPDKSGLPSDRFSAERTGGSVSTLTIQRTQQEDSAVYLCASSPDRAGNTIYFGEGSWLTVV.

This clone came up a few times. The genes are TRBV4-3 and TRBJ2-3; D gene uncertain. Looked up from germline, CDR1 is LGHNA and CDR2 is YSLEER. This CDR3 is 17 amino acids long. Trimming removed 0 bases from V and 3 bases from J, with 16 bases in between. The CDR3 protein is CASSQDPDSYSTDTQYF. CDR3 DNA: TGCGCCAGCAGCCAAGATCCAGACTCCTACTCAACAGATACGCAGTATTTT.